This T cell receptor (beta chain) was obtained from a study of breast tumors, draining lymph nodes, adjacent tissues (dated by TCRdb to about 2016). As for the study more broadly: Breast cancer patients provided tumor, adjacent nontumor tissue and axillary lymph nodes, and the study compared the TCR beta repertoires across these three sources. The study aimed to assess the relationships and possible T-cell exchange between tumor, surrounding tissue and draining lymph node repertoires in human breast cancer.

The CDR3 holds 16 amino acids from the cysteine to the phenylalanine. Here the CDR3 DNA is all that survives: 48 bases in frame from base 1. The germline V gene (reference sequence) sets CDR1 to DFQATT and CDR2 to SNEGSKA. Concerning this clonotype: What antigen it recognizes has not been identified. The germline gene is not matched at one end of the junction; a read error may be the cause.

The full study reports these points: Tumors showed preferential V and J gene usage, and their T-cell repertoire diversity fell below that of lymph nodes yet above that of nontumor tissue. The similarity between tumor and nontumor tissue repertoires was significantly greater in luminal-like breast cancer than in basal-like breast cancer. The data were considered consistent with the idea that most tumor T cells come from the lymph node and then expand in tumor tissue. The conclusion that tumor T cells originate in lymph nodes was presented as consistent with a hypothesis rather than as directly demonstrated.

Lymph node samples were obtained from the axillary draining lymph nodes of breast cancer patients. The sequencer listed for this sample is Illumina HiSeq 2000. TCR beta chain libraries were generated through multiplex PCR amplification. High-throughput sequencing was used to analyze the amplified TCR beta chain products. TCRdb took the public reads, trimmed them with fastp at Q25, ran MiXCR for clone calling and kept in-frame beta chains. Identical CDR3 protein sequences are pooled into one entry, listed with their most common genes and DNA. For this sample there are 200,000 to 250,000 distinct CDR3 sequences; 30% to 35% appear just once. Approximately 3.7% of the sample is taken by the ten largest.

The rearranged chain carries TRBV20-1 and TRBJ2-3; 12 bases in the junction line up with TRBD2. Input material: axillary lymph node tissue. The clonotype comes from a female donor with breast cancer. Some clones in this sample may be carry-over from other donors' samples. Here the CDR3 is given as CSTSTTSGGHTDTQYF. At the DNA level, the sequence is TGTAGTACTTCGACGACTAGCGGGGGACACACAGATACGCAGTATTTT.